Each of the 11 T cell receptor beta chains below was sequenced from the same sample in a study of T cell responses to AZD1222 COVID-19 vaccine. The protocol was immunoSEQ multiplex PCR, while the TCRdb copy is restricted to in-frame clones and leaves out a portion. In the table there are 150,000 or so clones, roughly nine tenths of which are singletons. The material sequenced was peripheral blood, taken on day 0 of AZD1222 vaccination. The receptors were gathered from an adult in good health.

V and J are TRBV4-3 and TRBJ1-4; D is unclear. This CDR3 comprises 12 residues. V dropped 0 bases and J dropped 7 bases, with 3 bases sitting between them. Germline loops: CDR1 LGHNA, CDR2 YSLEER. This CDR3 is CASSQDREKLFF. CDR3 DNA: TGCGCCAGCAGCCAAGACCGTGAAAAACTGTTTTTT.

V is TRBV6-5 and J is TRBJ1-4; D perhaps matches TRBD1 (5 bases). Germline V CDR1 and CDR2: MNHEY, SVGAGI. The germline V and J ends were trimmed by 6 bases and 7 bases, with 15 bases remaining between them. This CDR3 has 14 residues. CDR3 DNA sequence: TGTGCCAGCAGGACTCGGGCAGGGCTTGAAAAACTGTTTTTT. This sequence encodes CASRTRAGLEKLFF.

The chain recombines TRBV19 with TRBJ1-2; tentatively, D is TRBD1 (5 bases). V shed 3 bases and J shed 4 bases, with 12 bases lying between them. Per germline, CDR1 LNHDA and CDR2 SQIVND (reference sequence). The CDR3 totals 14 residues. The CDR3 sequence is CASSMQGKGYGYTF. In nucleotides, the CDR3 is TGTGCCAGTAGTATGCAGGGTAAAGGCTATGGCTACACCTTC.

In DNA, the CDR3 is TGCAGGAAGGATCGCACAGATACGCAGTATTTT. Amino acids: CRKDRTDTQYF. This chain uses TRBV20-1 with TRBJ2-3; D not certain. The germline V gene encodes CDR1 DFQATT and CDR2 SNEGSKA (reference sequence). CDR3 length equals 11 residues.

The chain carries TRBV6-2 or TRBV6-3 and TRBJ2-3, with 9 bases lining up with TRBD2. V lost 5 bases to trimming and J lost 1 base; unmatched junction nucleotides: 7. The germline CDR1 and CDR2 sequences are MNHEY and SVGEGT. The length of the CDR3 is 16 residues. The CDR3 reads CASSNPTSGGTDTQYF. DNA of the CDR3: TGTGCCAGCAGTAACCCGACTAGCGGTGGCACAGATACGCAGTATTTT.

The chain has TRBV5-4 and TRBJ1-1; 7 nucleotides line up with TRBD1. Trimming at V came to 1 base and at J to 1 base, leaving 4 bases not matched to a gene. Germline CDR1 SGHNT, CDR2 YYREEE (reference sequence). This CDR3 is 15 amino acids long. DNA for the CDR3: TGTGCCAGCAGCTTGTACAGGGGTGCGAACACTGAAGCTTTCTTT. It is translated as CASSLYRGANTEAFF. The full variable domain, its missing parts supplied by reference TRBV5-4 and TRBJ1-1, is ETGVTQSPTHLIKTRGQQVTLRCSSQSGHNTVSWYQQALGQGPQFIFQYYREEENGRGNFPPRFSGLQFPNYSSELNVNALELDDSALYLCASSLYRGANTEAFFGQGTRLTVV.

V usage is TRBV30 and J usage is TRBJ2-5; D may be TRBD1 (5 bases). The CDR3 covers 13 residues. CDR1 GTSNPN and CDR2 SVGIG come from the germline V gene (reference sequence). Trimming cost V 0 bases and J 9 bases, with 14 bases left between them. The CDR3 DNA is TGTGCCTGGAGTGTCGCTGGACAAGGGCCCCAGTACTTC. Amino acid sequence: CAWSVAGQGPQYF.

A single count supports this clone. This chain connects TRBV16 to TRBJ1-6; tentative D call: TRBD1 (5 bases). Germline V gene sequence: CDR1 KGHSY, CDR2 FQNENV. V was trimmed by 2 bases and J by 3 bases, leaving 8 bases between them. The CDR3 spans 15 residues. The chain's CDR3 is CASSQLGDYNSPLHF. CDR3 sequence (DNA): TGTGCCAGCAGCCAACTAGGGGACTATAATTCACCCCTCCACTTT.

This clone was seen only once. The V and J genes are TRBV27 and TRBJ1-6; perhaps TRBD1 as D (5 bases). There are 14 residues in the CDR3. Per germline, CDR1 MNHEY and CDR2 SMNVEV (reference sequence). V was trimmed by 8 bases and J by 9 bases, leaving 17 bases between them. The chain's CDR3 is CASCVGGRASPLHF. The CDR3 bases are TGTGCCAGCTGTGTCGGGGGTCGGGCTTCACCCCTCCACTTT.

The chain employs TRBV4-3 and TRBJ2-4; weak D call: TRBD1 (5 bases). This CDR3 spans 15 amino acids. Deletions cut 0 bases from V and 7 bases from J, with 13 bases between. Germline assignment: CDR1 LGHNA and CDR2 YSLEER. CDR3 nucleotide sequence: TGCGCCAGCAGCCAAGAAAGTAAGCAGGGTAACATTCAGTACTTC. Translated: CASSQESKQGNIQYF.

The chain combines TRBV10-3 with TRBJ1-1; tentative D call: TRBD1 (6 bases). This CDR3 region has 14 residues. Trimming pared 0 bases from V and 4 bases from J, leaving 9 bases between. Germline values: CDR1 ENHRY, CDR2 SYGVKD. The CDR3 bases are TGTGCCATCAGTGAGTCCGAGGGGGGCACTGAAGCTTTCTTT. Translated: CAISESEGGTEAFF.